These 6 T cell receptor beta chains were all obtained from the same sample, sequenced in a study of blood T cell repertoires in COVID-19 (dated by TCRdb to the early 2020s). Library preparation employed the immunoSEQ multiplex PCR assay. TCRdb retrieved this table from immuneACCESS and kept in-frame rearrangements only. Not all clones are present; in checked studies, unresolved V genes account for under half, and no reason is known for the remainder. A total of approximately 150,000 clones appear in this sample, around nine tenths of them only once. Of the sample, 2.5% falls within the top ten clones. Material: peripheral blood. These receptor sequences come from a woman at least 80 years old with COVID-19, enrolled during active disease.

J is TRBJ1-4 and V is TRBV28; no reliable D call. The germline V gene encodes CDR1 MDHEN and CDR2 SYDVKM. V shed 2 bases and J shed 8 bases, with 15 bases lying between them. The CDR3 extends over 15 amino acids. The CDR3 DNA is TGTGCCAGCAGTTTAGAGTTGACGGCGGGAGAAAAACTGTTTTTT. It codes for CASSLELTAGEKLFF.

This chain joins TRBV28 and TRBJ2-3; the match to TRBD1 covers 9 bases. J gave up 4 bases and V 7 bases, and 9 bases lay outside the gene matches. CDR1 is MDHEN, CDR2 SYDVKM, per germline. The CDR3 sequence is 15 residues long. CDR3 nucleotide sequence: TGTGCCAGCAAACCACCGGGACAGGGTGCAGATACGCAGTATTTT. Translated, it gives CASKPPGQGADTQYF.

The chain is built from TRBV7-2 and TRBJ2-5, with 8 bases lining up with TRBD2. Germline V gives CDR1 SGHTA, CDR2 FQGNSA. With 1 base clipped from V and 1 base from J, the junction kept 8 bases outside the gene matches. CDR3 length: 17 amino acids. The CDR3 here is CASSLVGGTRPQETQYF. The CDR3 DNA reads TGTGCCAGCAGCTTAGTGGGGGGGACTAGGCCCCAAGAGACCCAGTACTTC.

In its sample, this clone was seen a few times. The chain joins TRBV3-1 (or the pseudogene TRBV3-2) to TRBJ2-1, with no clear D. Germline V lookup: CDR1 LGHDT, CDR2 YNNKEL (reference sequence). The CDR3 has 13 residues. The ends were cut back, 2 bases at V and 5 bases at J, with 7 bases in the middle. DNA for the CDR3: TGTGCCAGCAGCCAACGGCAGGACAATGAGCAGTTCTTC. It codes for CASSQRQDNEQFF.

The chain is built from TRBV9 and TRBJ2-7, with 12 nucleotides matching TRBD1. V trimming: 2 bases; J trimming: 6 bases; junction bases outside the gene matches: 12. CDR1 and CDR2 (germline): SGDLS, YYNGEE. The CDR3 spans 17 residues. The CDR3 DNA reads as TGTGCCAGCAGCGTCTCTGCGATGGGACAGGGGGCGGGCGAGCAGTACTTC. This codes for CASSVSAMGQGAGEQYF.

The rearrangement uses TRBV10-3 and TRBJ2-7, with 7 bases matching TRBD1. The germline gives CDR1 ENHRY, CDR2 SYGVKD. The trim removed 6 bases at V and 4 bases at J, leaving 3 bases unmatched. This CDR3 has 12 residues. CDR3 nucleotide sequence: TGTGCCATCAGCCCGGACAGGTACGAGCAGTACTTC. It specifies CAISPDRYEQYF.